This T cell receptor beta chain derives from a study of T cells after yellow fever vaccination. The study's findings and limits: The presence of abundant clonotypes contaminating from the bulk population was possible in FACS-sorted repertoires.

TCRdb ran MiXCR on the 5' RACE reads and lists one entry per CDR3 protein. This table has around 530,000 distinct CDR3 sequences, about a sixth appearing once. This clonotype was counted many times. The antigen is unknown. The CDR3 contains 14 residues. Germline CDR1 and CDR2: MNHEY and SMNVEV (reference sequence). V dropped 1 base and J dropped 9 bases, with 13 bases sitting between them. Sequences were derived from PBMCs, sampled about 5 days after the first yellow fever vaccination. This clonotype was obtained from a man in his late teens or twenties who received the YFV17D yellow fever vaccine. The gene calls are TRBV27 and TRBJ1-3; D is uncertain. The CDR3 coding sequence is TGTGCCAGCAGTTTATTACCAGGTCTCAGCACCATATATTTT. It specifies CASSLLPGLSTIYF.